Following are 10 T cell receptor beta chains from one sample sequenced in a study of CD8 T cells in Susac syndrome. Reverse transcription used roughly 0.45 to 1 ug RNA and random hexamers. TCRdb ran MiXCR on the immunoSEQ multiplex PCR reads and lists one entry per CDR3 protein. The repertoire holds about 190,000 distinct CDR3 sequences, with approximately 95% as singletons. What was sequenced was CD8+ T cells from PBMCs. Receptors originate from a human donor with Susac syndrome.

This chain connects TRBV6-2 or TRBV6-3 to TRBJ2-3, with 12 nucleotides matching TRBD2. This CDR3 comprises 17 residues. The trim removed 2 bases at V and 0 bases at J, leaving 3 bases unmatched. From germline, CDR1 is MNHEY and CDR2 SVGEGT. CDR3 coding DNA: TGTGCCAGCAGTTACGAGGGGACTAGCGGGAGCACAGATACGCAGTATTTT. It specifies CASSYEGTSGSTDTQYF.

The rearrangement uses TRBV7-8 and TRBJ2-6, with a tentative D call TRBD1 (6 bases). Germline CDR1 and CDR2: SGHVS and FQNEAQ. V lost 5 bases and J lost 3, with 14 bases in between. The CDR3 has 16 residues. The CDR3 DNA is TGTGCCAGCAGCGGGAACTCAGGGGATGGGGCCAACGTCCTGACTTTC. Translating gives CASSGNSGDGANVLTF.

This chain's CDR3 is CSVRVSGNTIYF. CDR3 nucleotides: TGCAGCGTCCGGGTCTCTGGAAACACCATATATTTT. The rearrangement uses TRBV29-1 and TRBJ1-3; D ambiguous. Trimming left V 6 bases short and J 0 bases short, with 6 bases between. Germline V gene sequence: CDR1 SQVTM, CDR2 ANQGSEA. The CDR3 runs 12 residues.

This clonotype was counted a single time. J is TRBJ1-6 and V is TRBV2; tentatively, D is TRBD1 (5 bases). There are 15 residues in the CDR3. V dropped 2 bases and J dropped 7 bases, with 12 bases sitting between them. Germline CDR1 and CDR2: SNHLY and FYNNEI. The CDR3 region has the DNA TGTGCCAGCAGTGAACCGGGACCAAGCAATTCACCCCTCCACTTT. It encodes CASSEPGPSNSPLHF.

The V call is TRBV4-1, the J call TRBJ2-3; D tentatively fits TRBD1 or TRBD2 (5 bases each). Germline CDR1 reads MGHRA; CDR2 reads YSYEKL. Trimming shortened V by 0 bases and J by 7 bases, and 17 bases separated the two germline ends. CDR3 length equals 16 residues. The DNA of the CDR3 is TGCGCCAGCAGCCAAGATAAACTGTTGGGGGATTATACGCAGTATTTT. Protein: CASSQDKLLGDYTQYF.

The DNA of the CDR3 is TGTGCCAGCAGGGCCGGGCGGTCCTACAATGAGCAGTTCTTC. Its translation is CASRAGRSYNEQFF. This chain links TRBV7-9 with TRBJ2-1; D uncertain. The CDR3 sequence is 14 residues long. V lost 6 bases, J lost 1 base, and 10 bases lay in between. Germline CDR1 is SEHNR and CDR2 is FQNEAQ (reference sequence).

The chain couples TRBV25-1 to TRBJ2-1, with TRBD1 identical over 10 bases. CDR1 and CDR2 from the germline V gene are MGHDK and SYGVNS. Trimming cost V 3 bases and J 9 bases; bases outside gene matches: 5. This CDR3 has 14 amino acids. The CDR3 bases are TGTGCCAGCAGTGACCCCGGGACAGGGGCTGAGCAGTTCTTC. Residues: CASSDPGTGAEQFF.

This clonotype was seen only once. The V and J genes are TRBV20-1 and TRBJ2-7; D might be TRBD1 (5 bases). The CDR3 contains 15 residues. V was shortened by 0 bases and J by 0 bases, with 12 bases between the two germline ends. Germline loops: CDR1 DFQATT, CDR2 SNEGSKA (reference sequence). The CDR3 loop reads CSARDATENSYEQYF. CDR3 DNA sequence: TGCAGTGCTAGAGACGCGACAGAAAACTCCTACGAGCAGTACTTC.

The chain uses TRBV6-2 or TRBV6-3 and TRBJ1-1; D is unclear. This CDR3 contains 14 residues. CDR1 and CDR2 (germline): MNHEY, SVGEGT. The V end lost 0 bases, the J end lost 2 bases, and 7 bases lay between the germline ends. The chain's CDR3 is CASSYSTANTEAFF. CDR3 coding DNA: TGTGCCAGCAGTTACTCTACAGCTAACACTGAAGCTTTCTTT.

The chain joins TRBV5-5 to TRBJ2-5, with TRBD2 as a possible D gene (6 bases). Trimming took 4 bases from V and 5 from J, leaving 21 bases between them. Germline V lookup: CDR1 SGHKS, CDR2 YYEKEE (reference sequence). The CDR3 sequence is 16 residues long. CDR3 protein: CASSTNPGARGETQYF. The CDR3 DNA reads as TGTGCCAGCAGCACGAACCCGGGAGCACGAGGGGAGACCCAGTACTTC.